This T cell receptor (beta chain) was observed in a study of OX40 agonist ivuxolimab in advanced cancers. Study-wide results and caveats: Expanded clones tended on average to be more numerous among CD8+ T cells than CD4+. The specificity for antigen of the expanded peripheral T cells was not determined. Normalized expansion of T-cell clones was also low for some nonresponders.

Notes on this clone: The antigen remains undetermined.

The CDR3 is made up of 14 amino acids. V dropped 6 bases and J dropped 3 bases, with 15 bases sitting between them. CDR1 and CDR2 (germline): SGHDT, YYEEEE. Measured with immunoSEQ multiplex PCR; TCRdb has only the in-frame clones, and not every one. Of tens of thousands of clones in the sample, around 89% are singletons; the top ten hold roughly 12%. This clonotype originated in an adult with an advanced solid tumor such as melanoma, head and neck, liver or kidney cancer. The sequencing here drew on CD4+ or CD8+ T cells sorted from blood, taken in a trial of the OX40 agonist ivuxolimab. The chain combines TRBV5-6 with TRBJ1-1; no definite D call. The CDR3 reads CASTSLPGDTEAFF. The CDR3 nucleotides read TGTGCCAGCACCTCCCTGCCCGGGGACACTGAAGCTTTCTTT.